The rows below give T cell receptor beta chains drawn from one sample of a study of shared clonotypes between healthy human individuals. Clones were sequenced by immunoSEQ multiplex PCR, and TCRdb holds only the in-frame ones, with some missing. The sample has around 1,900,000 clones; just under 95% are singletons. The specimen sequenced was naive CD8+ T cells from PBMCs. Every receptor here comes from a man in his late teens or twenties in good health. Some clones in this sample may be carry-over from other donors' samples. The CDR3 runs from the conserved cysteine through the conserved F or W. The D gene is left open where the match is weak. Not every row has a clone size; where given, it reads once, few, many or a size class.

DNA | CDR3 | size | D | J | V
TGCAGCGTTGAAGTTATGAGGACAGACTCCTACGAGCAGTACTTC | CSVEVMRTDSYEQYF | - | - | TRBJ2-7 | TRBV29-1
TGTGCCAGCAGCTCAAGGACAGGGGCAACCTACAATGAGCAGTTCTTC | CASSSRTGATYNEQFF | - | TRBD1 | TRBJ2-1 | TRBV7-9
TGTGCCAGCAGCCTAACAGGGTTTTCCGGGGAGCTGTTTTTT | CASSLTGFSGELFF | - | - | TRBJ2-2 | TRBV14
TGTGCCAGCAGTCCGAGGACTAGCGAGGGGACAGATACGCAGTATTTT | CASSPRTSEGTDTQYF | - | TRBD2 | TRBJ2-3 | TRBV27
TGTGCCAGCAGCCCGGGACAGCAGTTATACTCCTACGAGCAGTACTTC | CASSPGQQLYSYEQYF | - | TRBD1 | TRBJ2-7 | TRBV7-9
TGTGCCAGCAGCCTCCTTGGTTACCAAGAGACCCAGTACTTC | CASSLLGYQETQYF | - | - | TRBJ2-5 | TRBV5-6
TGTGCCAGTAGTGCGTACAATGAGCAGTTCTTC | CASSAYNEQFF | - | - | TRBJ2-1 | TRBV19
TGTGCCAGCAGTTTAGCCCCTACCTACGAGCAGTACTTC | CASSLAPTYEQYF | - | - | TRBJ2-7 | TRBV28
TGTGCCAGCAGGGGACAGGGGCCGAACACCGGGGAGCTGTTTTTT | CASRGQGPNTGELFF | - | TRBD1 | TRBJ2-2 | TRBV2
TGTGCCAGCAGCGGTAGACTGACCCAAGGTAGACGAAATGAGCAGTTCTTC | CASSGRLTQGRRNEQFF | - | - | TRBJ2-1 | TRBV9
TGTGCCAGCAGCGCCGGCCTTAGGCACGAGGGGGAGACCCAGTACTTC | CASSAGLRHEGETQYF | - | - | TRBJ2-5 | TRBV5-8
TGTGCCAGCAGTGAAGCTGAAGGGGGCTACAATGAGCAGTTCTTC | CASSEAEGGYNEQFF | - | - | TRBJ2-1 | TRBV6-1
TGTGCCAGCAGTTTAATCCCGGTGGGCTACGAGCAGTACTTC | CASSLIPVGYEQYF | - | - | TRBJ2-7 | TRBV27
TGTGCCAGCAGCTTAAGGACTAGCGGCTCCTACAATGAGCAGTTCTTC | CASSLRTSGSYNEQFF | - | TRBD2 | TRBJ2-1 | TRBV7-9
TGTGCCAGCAGTTCCCCTGCGGAGAGCTCCTACAATGAGCAGTTCTTC | CASSSPAESSYNEQFF | - | - | TRBJ2-1 | TRBV28
TGTGCCAGCAGCACGGGACAGGGTCTAAACGGCTACACCTTC | CASSTGQGLNGYTF | - | TRBD1 | TRBJ1-2 | TRBV7-6
TGTGCCAGCAGCCCTAGTGGGAGGGAGGACAATGAGCAGTTCTTC | CASSPSGREDNEQFF | - | TRBD2 | TRBJ2-1 | TRBV7-3
TGTGCCAGCAGCCTCCAGACAGGGACAGATACGCAGTATTTT | CASSLQTGTDTQYF | - | TRBD1 | TRBJ2-3 | TRBV28
TGTGCCAGCAGCTCCCCGACAGGGTATAAGTTCACTGAAGCTTTCTTT | CASSSPTGYKFTEAFF | few | TRBD1 | TRBJ1-1 | TRBV7-9
TGTGCAAGTCGCTCCGGGCAGTCGAACACCGGGGAGCTGTTTTTT | CASRSGQSNTGELFF | - | - | TRBJ2-2 | TRBV12-2
TGTGCCACCAGCAGAGATTTGAGGATCTCTAGCGGGAGCGAGACCCAGTACTTC | CATSRDLRISSGSETQYF | - | TRBD2 | TRBJ2-5 | TRBV15